This T cell receptor (beta chain) was found in a study of T-cell reconstitution after alpha-beta-depleted transplantation in children. Unique molecular identifiers featured in how the TCRbeta library was prepared. TCRdb redid the calling of the PCR reads with MiXCR, one entry per CDR3 protein. The sample records about 70,000 distinct CDR3 sequences, about a tenth being singletons. This clonotype was seen ten or more times. The receptor was derived from a boy younger than 18 with acute myeloid leukemia, due to receive a stem cell transplant. The sequences come from PBMCs, collected before TCRalphabeta/CD19-depleted stem cell transplant.

DNA of the CDR3: TGTGCCAGCAGTTCGGCACTGCCTCCTCGTGAGCAGTTCTTC. Encoded protein: CASSSALPPREQFF. This rearrangement joins TRBV6-5 to TRBJ2-1; D uncertain. Trimming shortened V by 4 bases and J by 9 bases, and 16 bases separated the two germline ends. CDR3 size: 14 residues. Germline CDR1 reads MNHEY; CDR2 reads SVGAGI.